Listed below are T cell receptor beta chains from one sample, sequenced in a study of CD8+ T cells in alopecia areata. TCRdb keeps only in-frame clones here, not all; method: immunoSEQ multiplex PCR. This sample has around 50,000 clones, with almost 97% found just once. Sequenced here: CD8+ T cells sorted from blood, sampled at week 0. Every receptor here comes from a human donor with alopecia areata. Both conserved end residues are trimmed from each CDR3. The listing skips clone size in some rows; elsewhere it reads once, few, many or a size class.

v_gene,abundance,j_gene,CDR3aa
TRBV6-1,.,TRBJ2-7,ASRSPTANEQY
TRBV28,.,TRBJ1-6,ASTLGSSYNSPLH
TRBV4-1,.,TRBJ2-5,ASSQVKGDRETQY
TRBV30,.,TRBJ1-2,AWSGPPWDGYT
TRBV7-9,.,TRBJ2-1,ASSLAPGEQF
TRBV6-5,.,TRBJ2-7,ASSYRQGFDEQY
TRBV4-1,once,TRBJ2-3,ASSQEQGGLGDTQY
TRBV5-5,.,TRBJ2-1,ASSSSSNEQF
TRBV4-1,.,TRBJ1-6,ASSQGPGSPLH
TRBV4-2,.,TRBJ2-7,ASSQVFGTAYEQY
TRBV20-1,.,TRBJ2-7,SARLAGEQY
TRBV18,.,TRBJ2-7,ASSPSGGFLVDEQY
TRBV2,.,TRBJ1-5,ASSSSVGSGNQPQH
TRBV5-6,once,TRBJ2-2,ASSLGVTGELF
TRBV4-1,.,TRBJ2-1,ASSQVAGNEQF
TRBV9,.,TRBJ2-7,ASSSSGGAYEQY
TRBV7-9,.,TRBJ2-1,ASSLIFGNPNAGEQF
TRBV4-1,.,TRBJ1-1,ASSQAGGNTEAF
TRBV2,.,TRBJ1-2,ASSGTDTNYGYT
TRBV27,.,TRBJ2-3,ASSLLSSGGTDTQY
TRBV7-9,.,TRBJ2-3,ASSGPGAGGPADTQY
TRBV13,.,TRBJ2-1,ASSPGGRGEQF